By its share, the clone carrying this T cell receptor (beta chain) is medium-sized. Unique molecular identifiers (one per individual cDNA molecule) were attached. In TCRdb, the 5' RACE reads were re-called with MiXCR into one record per CDR3 protein. The table has approximately 120,000 distinct CDR3 sequences, about 15% seen once; the top ten hold just over 20%. These data belong to a study of early T cells in non-severe SARS-CoV-2 infection. Germline assignment: CDR1 SNHLY and CDR2 FYNNEI. Trimming took 4 bases from V and 6 from J, leaving 18 bases between them. There are 15 residues in the CDR3. This clonotype was sampled from an adult who was a healthcare worker with PCR-confirmed SARS-CoV-2 infection or an uninfected control (not recorded which). Material: whole blood. The J gene is TRBJ1-1, the V gene TRBV2, with D possibly TRBD1 on 6 matching bases. The CDR3 DNA sequence: TGTGCCAGCAGTGGCCGGGACATTCTAGGCGCTGAAGCTTTCTTT. Translation: CASSGRDILGAEAFF.